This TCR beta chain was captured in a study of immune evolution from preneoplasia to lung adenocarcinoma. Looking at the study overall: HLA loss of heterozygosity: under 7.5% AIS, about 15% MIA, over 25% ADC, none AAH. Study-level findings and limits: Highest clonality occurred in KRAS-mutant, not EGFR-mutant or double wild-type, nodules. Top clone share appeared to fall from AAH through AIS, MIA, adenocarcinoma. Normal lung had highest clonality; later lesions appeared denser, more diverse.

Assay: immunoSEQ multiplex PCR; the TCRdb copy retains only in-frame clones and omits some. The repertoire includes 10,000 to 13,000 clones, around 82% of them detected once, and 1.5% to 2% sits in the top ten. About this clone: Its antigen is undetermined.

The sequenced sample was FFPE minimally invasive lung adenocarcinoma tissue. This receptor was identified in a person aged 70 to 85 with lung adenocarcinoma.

This chain's CDR3 is CASSYGGHSDEKLFF. CDR3 DNA: TGTGCCAGCAGTTATGGCGGCCACTCTGATGAAAAACTGTTTTTT. This sequence joins TRBV6-5 and TRBJ1-4; D unclear. Trimming stripped 3 bases from V and 6 bases from J, with 14 bases between. The germline CDR1 and CDR2 sequences are MNHEY and SVGAGI. The CDR3 runs to 15 residues.